What follows are 15 T cell receptor beta chains derived from one specimen sequenced in a study of long-term antiretroviral therapy in people with HIV (dated by TCRdb to the early 2020s). The immunoSEQ hsTCRB v3.0 assay was used at survey level resolution for TRB variable region sequencing. The table was pulled from immuneACCESS by TCRdb, which kept in-frame rearrangements only. Such tables lose some clones; where checked, under half of the loss comes from unresolved V genes, and the rest has no known cause. In this sample the table shows approximately 23,000 clones, more than 80% of which occur a single time. The ten largest clonotypes hold around 4% of the sample. Sample: unsorted PBMCs, taken almost 6 years after starting antiretroviral therapy. Receptors originate from a man between 25 and 39 years old with HIV.

The chain combines TRBV5-4 with TRBJ2-7, with TRBD1 as a possible D gene (5 bases). V lost 1 base and J 5 bases, leaving 10 bases between the germline ends. Germline V gives CDR1 SGHNT, CDR2 YYREEE (reference sequence). The CDR3 length is 13 residues. CDR3 nucleotides: TGTGCCAGCAGCTTGATCGCAGGGAACGAGCAGTACTTC. This codes for CASSLIAGNEQYF.

V gene TRBV9 combines with J gene TRBJ2-1, with D unclear. Per germline, CDR1 SGDLS and CDR2 YYNGEE. Trimming pared 0 bases from V and 7 bases from J, leaving 8 bases between. This CDR3 has 13 amino acids. CDR3 region: CASSVGGTNEQFF. CDR3 nucleotides: TGTGCCAGCAGCGTAGGTGGAACTAATGAGCAGTTCTTC.

The chain has TRBV7-8 and TRBJ2-1; either TRBD1 or TRBD2 may supply D (5 bases each). Germline CDR1 is SGHVS and CDR2 is FQNEAQ. V was trimmed by 1 base and J by 0 bases, leaving 13 bases between them. CDR3 size: 17 residues. CDR3 region: CASSLGGSPSSYNEQFF. The CDR3 nucleotides are TGTGCCAGCAGCTTAGGGGGGAGTCCTAGCTCCTACAATGAGCAGTTCTTC.

The chain couples TRBV4-3 to TRBJ2-3, with 10 bases lining up with TRBD2. V was clipped by 3 bases and J by 4 bases; unmatched bases: 4. CDR1 is LGHNA and CDR2 is YSLEER in the germline V gene. The CDR3 contains 15 residues. The CDR3 nucleotides read TGCGCCAGCAGCCACCTAGCGGGGGAGTCAGATACGCAGTATTTT. Its translation is CASSHLAGESDTQYF.

The chain joins TRBV19 to TRBJ2-7; D is possibly TRBD2 (5 bases). The CDR3 covers 14 residues. V lost 5 bases, J lost 1 base, and 12 bases lay in between. Germline values: CDR1 LNHDA, CDR2 SQIVND (reference sequence). CDR3 DNA sequence: TGTGCCAGTAGTCTAGGCGGGCCTTCCTACGAGCAGTACTTC. As protein: CASSLGGPSYEQYF.

The chain links TRBV2 to TRBJ1-3, with 10 bases identical to TRBD1. V gave up 6 bases and J gave up 7 bases; unmatched junction bases: 6. Germline V CDR1 and CDR2: SNHLY, FYNNEI. The length of the CDR3 is 14 residues. The CDR3 here is CASSPGQGYNTIYF. The CDR3 DNA reads TGTGCCAGCAGCCCGGGACAGGGGTATAACACCATATATTTT.

The sample holds a few counts of this clone. V and J are TRBV4-3 and TRBJ1-1; the D gene is possibly TRBD1 (5 bases). Trimming left V 0 bases short and J 7 bases short, with 12 bases between. Germline assignment: CDR1 LGHNA and CDR2 YSLEER. The CDR3 is 14 residues long. The CDR3, as DNA: TGCGCCAGCAGCCAAGACGTGGGGGGGGGTGAAGCTTTCTTT. It encodes CASSQDVGGGEAFF.

This chain uses TRBV28 with TRBJ2-7; D possibly corresponds to TRBD1 (6 bases). From germline, CDR1 is MDHEN and CDR2 SYDVKM. CDR3 size: 13 residues. V lost 6 bases, J lost 7 bases, and 16 bases lay in between. CDR3 nucleotide sequence: TGTGCCAGCAGAGCCACAGGACAGAGGGAGCAGTACTTC. Amino acids: CASRATGQREQYF.

This clone has only one observation. This chain uses TRBV7-9 with TRBJ2-3, with 14 bases that match TRBD2. The J segment lost 2 bases and the V segment lost 3 bases, leaving 1 base of the junction unmatched. Germline V gives CDR1 SEHNR, CDR2 FQNEAQ (reference sequence). CDR3 size: 16 residues. In DNA form, the CDR3 reads TGTGCCAGCAGCTTGGGACTAGCGGGGGTCACAGATACGCAGTATTTT. Translating gives CASSLGLAGVTDTQYF.

This chain connects TRBV4-2 to TRBJ2-6, with D perhaps matching TRBD2 (6 bases). The V end was cut by 3 bases, the J end by 0 bases, with 15 bases between. The germline V gene has CDR1 LGHNA and CDR2 YNFKEQ. CDR3 length: 18 residues. The CDR3 sequence is CASSQVTSTLSGANVLTF. CDR3 DNA sequence: TGTGCCAGCAGCCAGGTGACTAGTACCCTCTCTGGGGCCAACGTCCTGACTTTC.

This sequence joins TRBV6-5 and TRBJ2-2; D ambiguous. Trimming shortened V by 2 bases and J by 0 bases, and 7 bases separated the two germline ends. Looked up from germline, CDR1 is MNHEY and CDR2 is SVGAGI. This CDR3 region has 15 residues. The CDR3 spells CASSYGPSNTGELFF. The CDR3 nucleotides read TGTGCCAGCAGTTACGGACCATCGAACACCGGGGAGCTGTTTTTT.

The chain uses TRBV7-9 and TRBJ2-3, with D possibly TRBD2 on 5 matching bases. This CDR3 has 16 residues. Trimming took off 2 bases at V and 6 bases at J, with 18 bases between the two ends. Looked up from germline, CDR1 is SEHNR and CDR2 is FQNEAQ (reference sequence). Here the CDR3 reads CASSLFAGPGRDTQYF. DNA for the CDR3: TGTGCCAGCAGCTTATTTGCGGGCCCCGGTCGGGATACGCAGTATTTT.

The chain joins TRBV5-1 to TRBJ1-2; a possible D gene is TRBD1 (5 bases). CDR1 is SGHRS, CDR2 YFSETQ, per germline. Trimming took off 3 bases at V and 4 bases at J, with 10 bases between the two ends. The CDR3 has 13 amino acids. The chain's CDR3 is CASSSDGTYGYTF. For the CDR3, the DNA is TGCGCCAGCAGCTCGGACGGGACCTATGGCTACACCTTC. Full variable domain (remainder filled in from reference TRBV5-1 and TRBJ1-2): KAGVTQTPRYLIKTRGQQVTLSCSPISGHRSVSWYQQTPGQGLQFLFEYFSETQRNKGNFPGRFSGRQFSNSRSEMNVSTLELGDSALYLCASSSDGTYGYTFGSGTRLTVV.

This clone was seen a handful of times. The chain joins TRBV9 to TRBJ1-1, with 11 bases that match TRBD1. From germline, CDR1 is SGDLS and CDR2 YYNGEE. Losses at the gene ends were 7 bases for V and 5 bases for J; bases not matched to a gene: 1. This CDR3 region has 12 residues. The CDR3 is CASGTGGTEAFF. The CDR3 nucleotides read TGTGCCAGCGGGACAGGGGGTACTGAAGCTTTCTTT.

The gene calls are TRBV28 and TRBJ2-7; D could derive from TRBD1 or TRBD2 (5 bases each). V shed 5 bases and J shed 6 bases, with 11 bases lying between them. Per the germline V gene, CDR1 is MDHEN and CDR2 is SYDVKM. The CDR3 contains 12 residues. The CDR3 DNA sequence: TGTGCCAGCAGTACAAGGGGACGCGAGCAGTACTTC. Protein sequence: CASSTRGREQYF.